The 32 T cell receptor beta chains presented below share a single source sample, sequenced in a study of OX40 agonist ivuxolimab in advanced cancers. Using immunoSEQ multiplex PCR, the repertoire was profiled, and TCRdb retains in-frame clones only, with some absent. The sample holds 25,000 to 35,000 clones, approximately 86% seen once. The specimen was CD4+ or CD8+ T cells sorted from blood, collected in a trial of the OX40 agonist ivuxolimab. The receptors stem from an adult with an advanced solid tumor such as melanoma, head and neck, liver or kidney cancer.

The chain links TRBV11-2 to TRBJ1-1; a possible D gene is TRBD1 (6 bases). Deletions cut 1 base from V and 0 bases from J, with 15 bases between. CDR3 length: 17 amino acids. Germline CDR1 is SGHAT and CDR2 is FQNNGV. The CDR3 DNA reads TGTGCCAGCAGCTTAGTCTCCTACGGGGGCATGAACACTGAAGCTTTCTTT. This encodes CASSLVSYGGMNTEAFF.

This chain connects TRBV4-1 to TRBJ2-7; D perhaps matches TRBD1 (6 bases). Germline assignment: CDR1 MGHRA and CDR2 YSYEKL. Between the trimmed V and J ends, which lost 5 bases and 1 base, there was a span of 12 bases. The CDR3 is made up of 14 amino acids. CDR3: CASSGIGGSYEQYF. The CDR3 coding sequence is TGCGCCAGCAGCGGGATAGGGGGATCCTACGAGCAGTACTTC.

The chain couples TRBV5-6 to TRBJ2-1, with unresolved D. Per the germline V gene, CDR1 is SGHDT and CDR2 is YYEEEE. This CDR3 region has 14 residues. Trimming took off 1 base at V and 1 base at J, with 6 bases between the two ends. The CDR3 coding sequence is TGTGCCAGCAGCTTGTGGAATTCCTACAATGAGCAGTTCTTC. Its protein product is CASSLWNSYNEQFF.

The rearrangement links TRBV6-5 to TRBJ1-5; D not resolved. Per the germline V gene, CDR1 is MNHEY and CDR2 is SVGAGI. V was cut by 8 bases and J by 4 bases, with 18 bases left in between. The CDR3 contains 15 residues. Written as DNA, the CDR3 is TGTGCCAGCGGACCGTCGTCCGCTAGGAATCAGCCCCAGCATTTT. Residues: CASGPSSARNQPQHF.

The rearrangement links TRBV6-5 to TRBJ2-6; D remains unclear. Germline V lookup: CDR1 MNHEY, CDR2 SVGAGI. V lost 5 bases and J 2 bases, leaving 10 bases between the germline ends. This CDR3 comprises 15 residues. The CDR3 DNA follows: TGTGCCAGCAGTAAACGGGTAACTGGGGCCAACGTCCTGACTTTC. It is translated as CASSKRVTGANVLTF.

The CDR3 bases are TGTGCCAGCAGTTTCGGGTCAGCTCTCCCCTACAATGAGCAGTTCTTC. Translated: CASSFGSALPYNEQFF. The chain links TRBV27 to TRBJ2-1; D uncertain. Trimming shortened V by 3 bases and J by 2 bases, and 14 bases separated the two germline ends. CDR3 length equals 16 residues. Germline V gene sequence: CDR1 MNHEY, CDR2 SMNVEV (reference sequence).

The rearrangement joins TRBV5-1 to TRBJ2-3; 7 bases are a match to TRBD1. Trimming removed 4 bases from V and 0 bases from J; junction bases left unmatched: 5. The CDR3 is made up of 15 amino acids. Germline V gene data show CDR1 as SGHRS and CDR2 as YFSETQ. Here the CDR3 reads CASSDWDSSTDTQYF. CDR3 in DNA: TGCGCCAGCAGCGACTGGGACAGTAGCACAGATACGCAGTATTTT.

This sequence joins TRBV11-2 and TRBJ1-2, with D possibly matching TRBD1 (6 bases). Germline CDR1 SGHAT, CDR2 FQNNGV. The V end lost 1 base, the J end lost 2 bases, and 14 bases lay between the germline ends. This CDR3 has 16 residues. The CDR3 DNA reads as TGTGCCAGCAGCTTAGGTCCGGGACACCCAAACTATGGCTACACCTTC. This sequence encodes CASSLGPGHPNYGYTF.

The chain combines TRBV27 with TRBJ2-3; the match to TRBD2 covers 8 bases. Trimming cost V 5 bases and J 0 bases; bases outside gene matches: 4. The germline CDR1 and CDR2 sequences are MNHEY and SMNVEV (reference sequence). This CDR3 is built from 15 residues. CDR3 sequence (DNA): TGTGCCAGCAGTACAATAGCGGGGAGCACAGATACGCAGTATTTT. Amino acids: CASSTIAGSTDTQYF.

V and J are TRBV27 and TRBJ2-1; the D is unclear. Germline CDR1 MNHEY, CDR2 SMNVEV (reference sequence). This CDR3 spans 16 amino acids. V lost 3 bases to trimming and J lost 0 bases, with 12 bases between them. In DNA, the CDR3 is TGTGCCAGCAGTTTGGCCCCCCCAAGCTCCTACAATGAGCAGTTCTTC. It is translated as CASSLAPPSSYNEQFF.

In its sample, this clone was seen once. CDR3 loop: CATSRDLSGRATDTQYF. CDR3 sequence (DNA): TGTGCCACCAGCAGAGATCTGAGCGGGAGGGCTACAGATACGCAGTATTTT. The chain carries TRBV15 and TRBJ2-3; 10 bases agree with TRBD2. V lost 0 bases and J lost 3; bases outside the gene matches: 6. Germline loops: CDR1 LNHNV, CDR2 YYDKDF (reference sequence). This CDR3 is 17 amino acids long.

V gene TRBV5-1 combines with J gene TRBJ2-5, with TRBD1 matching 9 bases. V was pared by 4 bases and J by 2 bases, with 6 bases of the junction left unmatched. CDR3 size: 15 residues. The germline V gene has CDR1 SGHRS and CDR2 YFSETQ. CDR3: CASSPGDREQETQYF. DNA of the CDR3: TGCGCCAGCAGCCCGGGGGACAGGGAACAAGAGACCCAGTACTTC.

The CDR3 DNA reads TGTGCCAGCAGCGAGAAAGAGACCCAGTACTTC. Its translation is CASSEKETQYF. The chain is built from TRBV7-2 and TRBJ2-5; D remains unclear. V was trimmed by 5 bases and J by 3 bases, leaving 4 bases between them. Per germline, CDR1 SGHTA and CDR2 FQGNSA. The CDR3 has 11 amino acids. The full variable domain, completed using reference TRBV7-2 and TRBJ2-5, is GAGVSQSPSNKVTEKGKDVELRCDPISGHTALYWYRQSLGQGLEFLIYFQGNSAPDKSGLPSDRFSAERTGGSVSTLTIQRTQQEDSAVYLCASSEKETQYFGPGTRLLVL.

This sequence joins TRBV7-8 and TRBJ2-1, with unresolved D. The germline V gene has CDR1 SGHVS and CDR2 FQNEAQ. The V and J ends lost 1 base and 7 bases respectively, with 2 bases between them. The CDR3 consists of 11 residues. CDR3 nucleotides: TGTGCCAGCAGCTTAGAGAATGAGCAGTTCTTC. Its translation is CASSLENEQFF.

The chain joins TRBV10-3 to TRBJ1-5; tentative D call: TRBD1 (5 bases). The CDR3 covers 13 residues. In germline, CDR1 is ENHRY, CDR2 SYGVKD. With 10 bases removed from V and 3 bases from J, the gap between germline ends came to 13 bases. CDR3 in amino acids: CATTRQINQPQHF. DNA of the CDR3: TGTGCCACGACCCGACAGATCAATCAGCCCCAGCATTTT.

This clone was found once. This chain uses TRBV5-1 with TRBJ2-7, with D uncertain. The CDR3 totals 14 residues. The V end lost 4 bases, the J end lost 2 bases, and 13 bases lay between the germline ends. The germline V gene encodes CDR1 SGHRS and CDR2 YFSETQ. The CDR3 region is CASSGPDGAYEQYF. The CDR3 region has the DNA TGCGCCAGCAGCGGACCCGACGGAGCCTACGAGCAGTACTTC.

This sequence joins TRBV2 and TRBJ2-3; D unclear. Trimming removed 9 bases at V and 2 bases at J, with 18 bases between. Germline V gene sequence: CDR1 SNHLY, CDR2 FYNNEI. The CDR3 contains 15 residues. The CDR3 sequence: CASKEGFVTTDTQYF. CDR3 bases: TGTGCCAGTAAAGAAGGTTTTGTCACCACAGATACGCAGTATTTT.

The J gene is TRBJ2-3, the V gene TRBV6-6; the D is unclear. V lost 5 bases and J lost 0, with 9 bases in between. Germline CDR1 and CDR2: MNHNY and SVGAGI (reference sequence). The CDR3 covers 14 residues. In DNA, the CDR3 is TGTGCCAGCAGTCCCTCAGCTAGCACAGATACGCAGTATTTT. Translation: CASSPSASTDTQYF.

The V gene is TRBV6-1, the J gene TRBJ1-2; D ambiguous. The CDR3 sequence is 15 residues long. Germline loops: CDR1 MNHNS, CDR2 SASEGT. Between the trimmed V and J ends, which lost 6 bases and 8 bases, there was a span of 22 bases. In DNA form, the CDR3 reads TGTGCCAGCAGACGAGCCCACCCAAATGACATCGGCTACACCTTC. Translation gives CASRRAHPNDIGYTF.

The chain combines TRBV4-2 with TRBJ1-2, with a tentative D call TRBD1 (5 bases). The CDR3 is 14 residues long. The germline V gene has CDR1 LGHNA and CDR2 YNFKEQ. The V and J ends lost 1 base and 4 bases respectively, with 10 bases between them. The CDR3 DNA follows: TGTGCCAGCAGCCAAGGTGGGACCTTCTATGGCTACACCTTC. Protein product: CASSQGGTFYGYTF.

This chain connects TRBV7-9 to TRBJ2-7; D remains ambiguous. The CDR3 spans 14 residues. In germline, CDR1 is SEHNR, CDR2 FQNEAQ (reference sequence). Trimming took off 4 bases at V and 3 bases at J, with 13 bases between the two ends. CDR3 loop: CASSSDPTGYEQYF. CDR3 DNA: TGTGCCAGCAGCTCCGACCCGACGGGCTACGAGCAGTACTTC.

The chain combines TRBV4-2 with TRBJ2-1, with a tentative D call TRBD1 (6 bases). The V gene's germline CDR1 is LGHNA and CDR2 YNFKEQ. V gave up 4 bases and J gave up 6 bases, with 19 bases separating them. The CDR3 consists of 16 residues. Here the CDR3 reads CASSPTGTRHFNEQFF. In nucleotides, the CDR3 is TGTGCCAGCAGCCCCACCGGGACAAGACATTTCAATGAGCAGTTCTTC.

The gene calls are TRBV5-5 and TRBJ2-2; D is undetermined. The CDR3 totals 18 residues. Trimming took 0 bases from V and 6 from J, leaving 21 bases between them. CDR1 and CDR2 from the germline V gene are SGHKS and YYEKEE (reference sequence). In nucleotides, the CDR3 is TGTGCCAGCAGCTTGGAAGATCAGCAGGAAATTTTCTCCGGGGAGCTGTTTTTT. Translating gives CASSLEDQQEIFSGELFF.

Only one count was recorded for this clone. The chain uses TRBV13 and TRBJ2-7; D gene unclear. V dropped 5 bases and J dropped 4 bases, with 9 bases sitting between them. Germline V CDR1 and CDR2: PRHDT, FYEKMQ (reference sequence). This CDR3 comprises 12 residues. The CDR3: CASSPLGYEQYF. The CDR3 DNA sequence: TGTGCCAGCAGCCCCCTGGGGTACGAGCAGTACTTC.

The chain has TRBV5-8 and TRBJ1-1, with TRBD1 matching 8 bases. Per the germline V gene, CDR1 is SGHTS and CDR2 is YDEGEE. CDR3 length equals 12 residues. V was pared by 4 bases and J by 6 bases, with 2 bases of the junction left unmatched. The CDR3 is CASSQGQAEAFF. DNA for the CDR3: TGTGCCAGCAGCCAGGGACAGGCTGAAGCTTTCTTT.

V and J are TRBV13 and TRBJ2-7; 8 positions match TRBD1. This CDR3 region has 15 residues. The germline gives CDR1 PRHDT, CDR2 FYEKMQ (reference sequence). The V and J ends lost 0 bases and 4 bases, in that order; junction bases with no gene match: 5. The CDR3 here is CASSLGPGGGYEQYF. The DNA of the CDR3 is TGTGCCAGCAGCTTAGGGCCAGGGGGCGGGTACGAGCAGTACTTC. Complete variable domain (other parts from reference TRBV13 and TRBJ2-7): AAGVIQSPRHLIKEKRETATLKCYPIPRHDTVYWYQQGPGQDPQFLISFYEKMQSDKGSIPDRFSAQQFSDYHSELNMSSLELGDSALYFCASSLGPGGGYEQYFGPGTRLTVT.

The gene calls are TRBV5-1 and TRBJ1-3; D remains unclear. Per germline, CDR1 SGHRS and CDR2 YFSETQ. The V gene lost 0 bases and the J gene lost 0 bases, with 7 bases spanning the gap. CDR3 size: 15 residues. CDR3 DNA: TGCGCCAGCAGCTTGGCCGGGTCCTCTGGAAACACCATATATTTT. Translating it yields CASSLAGSSGNTIYF.

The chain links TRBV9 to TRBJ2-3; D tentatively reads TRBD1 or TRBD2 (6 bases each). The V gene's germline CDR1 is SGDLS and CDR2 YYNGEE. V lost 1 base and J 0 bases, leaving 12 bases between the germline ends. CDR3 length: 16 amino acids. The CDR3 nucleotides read TGTGCCAGCAGCGTATGGGGGGACACCAGCACAGATACGCAGTATTTT. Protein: CASSVWGDTSTDTQYF.

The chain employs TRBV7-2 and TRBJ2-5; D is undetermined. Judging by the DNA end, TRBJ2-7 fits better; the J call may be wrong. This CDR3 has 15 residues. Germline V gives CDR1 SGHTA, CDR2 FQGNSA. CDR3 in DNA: TGTGCCAGCAGCCTGATGACCCCAGGCCCCTACGAGCAGTACTTC. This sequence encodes CASSLMTPGPYEQYF.

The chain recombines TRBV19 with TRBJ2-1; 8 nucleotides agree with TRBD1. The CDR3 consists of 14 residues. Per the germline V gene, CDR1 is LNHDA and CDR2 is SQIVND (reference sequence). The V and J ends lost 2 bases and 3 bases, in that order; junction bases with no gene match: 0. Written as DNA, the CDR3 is TGTGCCAGTAGTATAACAGGGGGCTACAATGAGCAGTTCTTC. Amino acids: CASSITGGYNEQFF.

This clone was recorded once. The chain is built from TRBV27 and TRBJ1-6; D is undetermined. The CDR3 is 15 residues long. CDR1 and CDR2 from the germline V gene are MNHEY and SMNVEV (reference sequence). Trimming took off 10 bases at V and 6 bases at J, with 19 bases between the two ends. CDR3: CAIFSEGSSNSPLHF. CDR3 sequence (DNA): TGTGCCATATTCTCCGAGGGAAGTAGTAATTCACCCCTCCACTTT.

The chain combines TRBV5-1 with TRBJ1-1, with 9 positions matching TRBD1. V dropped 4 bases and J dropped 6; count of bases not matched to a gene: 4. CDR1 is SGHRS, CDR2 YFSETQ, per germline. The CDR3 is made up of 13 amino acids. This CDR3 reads CASSGGTGPEAFF. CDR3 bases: TGCGCCAGCAGCGGAGGGACAGGGCCTGAAGCTTTCTTT.